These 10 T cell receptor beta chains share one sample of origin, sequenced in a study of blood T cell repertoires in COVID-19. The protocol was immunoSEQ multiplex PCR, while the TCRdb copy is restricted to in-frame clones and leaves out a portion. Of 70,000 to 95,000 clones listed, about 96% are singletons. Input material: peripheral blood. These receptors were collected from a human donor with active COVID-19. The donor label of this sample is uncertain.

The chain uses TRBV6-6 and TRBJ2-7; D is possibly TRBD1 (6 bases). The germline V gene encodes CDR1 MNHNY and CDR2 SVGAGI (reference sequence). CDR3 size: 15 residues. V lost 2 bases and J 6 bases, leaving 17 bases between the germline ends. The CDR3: CASSYGQTPLGEQYF. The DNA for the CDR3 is TGTGCCAGCAGTTACGGACAGACCCCTTTAGGCGAGCAGTACTTC.

The CDR3 region is CASSLDSSDTQYF. CDR3 DNA sequence: TGTGCCAGCAGCTTGGACTCGTCGGATACGCAGTATTTT. This sequence joins TRBV5-4 and TRBJ2-3; D is undetermined. This CDR3 comprises 13 residues. In germline, CDR1 is SGHNT, CDR2 YYREEE (reference sequence). Between the trimmed V and J ends, which lost 0 bases and 6 bases, there was a span of 8 bases.

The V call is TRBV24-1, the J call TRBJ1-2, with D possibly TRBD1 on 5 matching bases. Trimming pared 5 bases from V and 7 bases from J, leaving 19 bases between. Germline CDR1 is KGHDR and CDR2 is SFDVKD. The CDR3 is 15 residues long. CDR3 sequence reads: CATSVRDPLVRGYTF. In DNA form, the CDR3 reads TGTGCCACCAGTGTCAGGGATCCGCTAGTGCGTGGCTACACCTTC.

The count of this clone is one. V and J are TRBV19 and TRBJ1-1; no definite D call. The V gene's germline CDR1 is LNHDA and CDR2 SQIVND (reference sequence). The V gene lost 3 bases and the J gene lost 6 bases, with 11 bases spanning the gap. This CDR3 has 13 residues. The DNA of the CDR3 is TGTGCCAGTAGTATCTACCCGGGTCCTGAAGCTTTCTTT. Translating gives CASSIYPGPEAFF.

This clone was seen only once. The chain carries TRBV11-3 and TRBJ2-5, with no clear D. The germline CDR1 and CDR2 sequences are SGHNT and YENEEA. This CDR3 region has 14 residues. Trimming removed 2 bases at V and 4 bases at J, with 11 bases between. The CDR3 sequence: CASSLNGLSETQYF. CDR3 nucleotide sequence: TGTGCCAGCAGCTTAAATGGCTTGTCAGAGACCCAGTACTTC.

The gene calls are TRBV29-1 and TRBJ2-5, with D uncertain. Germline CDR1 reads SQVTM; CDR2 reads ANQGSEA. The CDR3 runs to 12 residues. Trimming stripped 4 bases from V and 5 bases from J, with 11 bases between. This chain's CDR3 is CSVGAVGETQYF. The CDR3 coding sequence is TGCAGCGTTGGCGCGGTCGGGGAGACCCAGTACTTC.

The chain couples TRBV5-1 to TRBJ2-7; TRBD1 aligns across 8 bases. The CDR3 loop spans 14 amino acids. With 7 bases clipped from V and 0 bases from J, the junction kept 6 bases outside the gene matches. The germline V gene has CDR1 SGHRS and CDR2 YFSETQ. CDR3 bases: TGCGCCAGCGAGTCCGGGACAGGCTCCTACGAGCAGTACTTC. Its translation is CASESGTGSYEQYF.

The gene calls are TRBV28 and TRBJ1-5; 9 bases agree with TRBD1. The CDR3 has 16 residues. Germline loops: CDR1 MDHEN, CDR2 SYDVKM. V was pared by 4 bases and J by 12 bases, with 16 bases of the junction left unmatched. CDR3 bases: TGTGCCAGCAGTTCCCGTCGGGGGGACAGGGCACCTCGCCAGCATTTT. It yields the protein CASSSRRGDRAPRQHF.

CDR3 loop: CASTPFTTANYGYTF. CDR3 sequence (DNA): TGTGCCAGCACCCCCTTCACGACAGCTAACTATGGCTACACCTTC. V gene TRBV28 combines with J gene TRBJ1-2, with D possibly TRBD1 on 5 matching bases. CDR1 is MDHEN, CDR2 SYDVKM, per germline. Deletions cut 7 bases from V and 0 bases from J, with 15 bases between. This CDR3 has 15 amino acids.

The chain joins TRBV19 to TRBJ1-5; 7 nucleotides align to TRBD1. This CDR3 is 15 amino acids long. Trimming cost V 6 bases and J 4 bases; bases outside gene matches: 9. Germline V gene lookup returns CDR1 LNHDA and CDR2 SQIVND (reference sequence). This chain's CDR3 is CASSSTGAGNQPQHF. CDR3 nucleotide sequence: TGTGCCAGTAGCTCCACAGGGGCGGGAAATCAGCCCCAGCATTTT.